The rows below give T cell receptor beta chains drawn from one sample of a study of PD-1 blockade in classical Hodgkin lymphoma. Here immunoSEQ multiplex PCR was the method, and the copy in TCRdb shows in-frame clones only, minus some. The sample includes 17,000 or so clones, 87% of them seen just once. Sequencing input: peripheral blood mononuclear cells (PBMCs). These receptors all come from a human donor with classical Hodgkin lymphoma. Both conserved end residues are part of each CDR3. D genes are given only for firm matches. Size is stated for part of the rows, as once, few or many counts, or as a class when the clone is expanded.

v_call: TRBV6-6; d_call: .; clone_size: .; j_call: TRBJ1-6; cdr3_nt: TGTGCCAGCAGTTACTCAGGGGTCAATTCACCCCTCCACTTT; cdr3_aa: CASSYSGVNSPLHF
v_call: TRBV14; d_call: TRBD2; clone_size: .; j_call: TRBJ2-6; cdr3_nt: TGTGCCAGCAGCCAACTCCCCGGGACTAGCGGGCACAGCTCTGGGGCCAACGTCCTGACTTTC; cdr3_aa: CASSQLPGTSGHSSGANVLTF
v_call: TRBV5-1; d_call: .; clone_size: once; j_call: TRBJ1-4; cdr3_nt: TGCGCCAGCAGCTTGGGACATACTAATGAAAAACTGTTTTTT; cdr3_aa: CASSLGHTNEKLFF
v_call: TRBV29-1; d_call: .; clone_size: .; j_call: TRBJ1-4; cdr3_nt: TGCAGCGTACAAGTGGGGGGCGGGGAAAAACTGTTTTTT; cdr3_aa: CSVQVGGGEKLFF
v_call: TRBV27; d_call: TRBD2; clone_size: .; j_call: TRBJ2-7; cdr3_nt: TGTGCCAGCAGTTTTGGGGGCCGGACTAGCGGGATAAAGCAGTACTTC; cdr3_aa: CASSFGGRTSGIKQYF
v_call: TRBV5-4; d_call: TRBD2; clone_size: .; j_call: TRBJ2-1; cdr3_nt: TGTGCCAGCAGCTCTCGTGCGGGAGTCGGCAATGAGCAGTTCTTC; cdr3_aa: CASSSRAGVGNEQFF
v_call: TRBV6-5; d_call: .; clone_size: .; j_call: TRBJ1-5; cdr3_nt: TGTGCCAGCAGTTACTCCGGAGGCAATCAGCCCCAGCATTTT; cdr3_aa: CASSYSGGNQPQHF
v_call: TRBV5-4; d_call: .; clone_size: .; j_call: TRBJ2-4; cdr3_nt: TGTGCCAGCAGCCGCCAGGGGGGCGTCAAAAACATTCAGTACTTC; cdr3_aa: CASSRQGGVKNIQYF
v_call: TRBV20-1; d_call: .; clone_size: few; j_call: TRBJ2-4; cdr3_nt: TGCAGTGCTAGTTCTAGGGGCATTCAGTACTTC; cdr3_aa: CSASSRGIQYF
v_call: TRBV7-9; d_call: TRBD1; clone_size: .; j_call: TRBJ2-3; cdr3_nt: TGTGCCAGCAGTCCACCTCCGGGACAGGGGGCCGGGGCAGATACGCAGTATTTT; cdr3_aa: CASSPPPGQGAGADTQYF
v_call: TRBV12-5; d_call: TRBD2; clone_size: .; j_call: TRBJ2-1; cdr3_nt: TGTGCTAGTGGTTTCATCGGACTAGCGGGAGCCCTAGGGAATGAGCAGTTCTTC; cdr3_aa: CASGFIGLAGALGNEQFF
v_call: TRBV10-3; d_call: TRBD2; clone_size: .; j_call: TRBJ2-2; cdr3_nt: TGTGCCATCAGTGATTTGGCGGGAGGGTTCACCGGGGAGCTGTTTTTT; cdr3_aa: CAISDLAGGFTGELFF
v_call: TRBV28; d_call: .; clone_size: .; j_call: TRBJ1-1; cdr3_nt: TGTGCCAGCAGTCTCTTTCCTCCCCGCGCTGAAGCTTTCTTT; cdr3_aa: CASSLFPPRAEAFF
v_call: TRBV4-3; d_call: TRBD1; clone_size: .; j_call: TRBJ1-2; cdr3_nt: TGCGCCAGCAGCCAACCCGGGACAGGGGGCATGGAGGGCTACACCTTC; cdr3_aa: CASSQPGTGGMEGYTF
v_call: TRBV28; d_call: .; clone_size: .; j_call: TRBJ1-3; cdr3_nt: TGTGCCAGCAGTTTACGAGCGGTGAGCACCATATATTTT; cdr3_aa: CASSLRAVSTIYF
v_call: TRBV28; d_call: .; clone_size: .; j_call: TRBJ2-5; cdr3_nt: TGTGCCAGCAGTTTTCACGGGACTCAAGAGACCCAGTACTTC; cdr3_aa: CASSFHGTQETQYF
v_call: TRBV7-9; d_call: TRBD2; clone_size: .; j_call: TRBJ2-1; cdr3_nt: TGTGCCAGCAGTCCTATGGTGGTAGCGGGAGTCTATGAGCAGTTCTTC; cdr3_aa: CASSPMVVAGVYEQFF
v_call: TRBV2; d_call: .; clone_size: few; j_call: TRBJ2-7; cdr3_nt: TGTGCCGGGAACCGGGACCAAAACGAGCAGTACTTC; cdr3_aa: CAGNRDQNEQYF
v_call: TRBV7-2; d_call: .; clone_size: .; j_call: TRBJ2-2; cdr3_nt: TGTGCCAGCACCCCATCAAACACCGGGGAGCTGTTTTTT; cdr3_aa: CASTPSNTGELFF
v_call: TRBV28; d_call: TRBD2; clone_size: .; j_call: TRBJ2-1; cdr3_nt: TGTGCCAGCAGCCAATCTAGCGGAGCGAGCTCCTACAATGAGCAGTTCTTC; cdr3_aa: CASSQSSGASSYNEQFF
v_call: TRBV9; d_call: TRBD2; clone_size: once; j_call: TRBJ2-1; cdr3_nt: TGTGCCAGCAGCCCGCCGGGACTAGCGGGAGGAGGTGAGCAGTTCTTC; cdr3_aa: CASSPPGLAGGGEQFF
v_call: TRBV29-1; d_call: TRBD2; clone_size: .; j_call: TRBJ2-5; cdr3_nt: TGCAGCGGGGGACTAGCGGGGTTACAAGAGACCCAGTACTTC; cdr3_aa: CSGGLAGLQETQYF
v_call: TRBV27; d_call: TRBD1; clone_size: .; j_call: TRBJ2-7; cdr3_nt: TGTGCCAGCAGTTTCGCCGGGACAGGAGCCTACGAGCAGTACTTC; cdr3_aa: CASSFAGTGAYEQYF
v_call: TRBV19; d_call: TRBD2; clone_size: .; j_call: TRBJ2-1; cdr3_nt: TGTGCCAGTAGTATACGACTCGGGCTAGCGGGAGGGGGTGAGCAGTTCTTC; cdr3_aa: CASSIRLGLAGGGEQFF
v_call: TRBV6-1; d_call: TRBD1; clone_size: few; j_call: TRBJ2-7; cdr3_nt: TGTGCCAGCAGTGCGGGACAGGGAGGCTACGAGCAGTACTTC; cdr3_aa: CASSAGQGGYEQYF
v_call: TRBV6-5; d_call: .; clone_size: .; j_call: TRBJ1-5; cdr3_nt: TGTGCCAGCAGTTATGATGCCCGGGAGCCCCAGCATTTT; cdr3_aa: CASSYDAREPQHF
v_call: TRBV5-4; d_call: TRBD1; clone_size: .; j_call: TRBJ1-1; cdr3_nt: TGTGCCAGCAGCTTGGGCGGACAGGGGGCAAACACTGAAGCTTTCTTT; cdr3_aa: CASSLGGQGANTEAFF